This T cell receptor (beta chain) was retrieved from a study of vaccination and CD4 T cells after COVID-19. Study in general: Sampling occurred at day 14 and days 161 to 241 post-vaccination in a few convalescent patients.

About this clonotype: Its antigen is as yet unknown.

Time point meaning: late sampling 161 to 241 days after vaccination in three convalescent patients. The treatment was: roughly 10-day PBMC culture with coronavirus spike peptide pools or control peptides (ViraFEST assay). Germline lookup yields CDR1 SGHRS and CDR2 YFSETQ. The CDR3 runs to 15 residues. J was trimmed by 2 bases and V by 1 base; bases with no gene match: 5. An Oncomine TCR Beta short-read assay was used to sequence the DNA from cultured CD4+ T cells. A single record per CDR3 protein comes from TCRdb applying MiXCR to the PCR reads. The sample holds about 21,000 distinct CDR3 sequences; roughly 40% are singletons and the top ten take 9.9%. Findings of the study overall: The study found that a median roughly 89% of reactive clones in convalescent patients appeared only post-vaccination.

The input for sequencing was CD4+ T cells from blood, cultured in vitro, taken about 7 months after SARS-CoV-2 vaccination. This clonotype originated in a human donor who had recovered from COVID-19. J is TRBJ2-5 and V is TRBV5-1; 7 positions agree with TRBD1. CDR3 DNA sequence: TGCGCCAGCAGCTTGAGCGTGGACAGGCAAGAGACCCAGTACTTC. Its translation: CASSLSVDRQETQYF.